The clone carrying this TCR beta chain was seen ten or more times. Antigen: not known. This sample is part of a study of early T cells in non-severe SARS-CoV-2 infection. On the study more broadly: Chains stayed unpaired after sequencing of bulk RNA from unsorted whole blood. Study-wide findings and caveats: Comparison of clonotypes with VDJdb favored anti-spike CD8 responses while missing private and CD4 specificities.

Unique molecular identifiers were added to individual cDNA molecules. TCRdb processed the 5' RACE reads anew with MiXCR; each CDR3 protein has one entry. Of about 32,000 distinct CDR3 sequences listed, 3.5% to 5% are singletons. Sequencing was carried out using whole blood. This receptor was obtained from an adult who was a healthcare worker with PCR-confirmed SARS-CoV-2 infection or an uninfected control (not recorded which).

This CDR3 reads CASSYSGNLQGHYGYTF. In nucleotides, the CDR3 is TGTGCCAGCAGTTACTCAGGAAACTTACAGGGGCACTATGGCTACACCTTC. The chain carries TRBV6-5 and TRBJ1-2, with 7 bases that match TRBD1. The CDR3 runs to 17 residues. CDR1 and CDR2 from the germline V gene are MNHEY and SVGAGI. V trimming: 0 bases; J trimming: 3 bases; junction bases outside the gene matches: 10.